The 29 T cell receptor beta chains below all came from one sample that was sequenced in a study of shared clonotypes between healthy human individuals (dated by TCRdb to 2018 to 2021). The library was obtained by the immunoSEQ multiplex PCR assay. TCRdb provides this immuneACCESS table in a form limited to in-frame rearrangements. Some clones are lacking; in checked studies, under half of them reflect an unresolved V gene, and why the rest are absent is not known. In this sample the table shows about 2.1 million clones, roughly 93% of which occur a single time. Around 1.7% of the sample is held by the ten biggest clonotypes. CD8 naive samples were obtained by positive selection for CCR7 among CD45RO-negative cells, yielding a CD45RA+CCR7+ population from which TemRA cells were excluded. Source material: naive CD8+ T cells from PBMCs. The cell subset or site label, as the study defines it: CD45RA+CCR7+. The receptors come from a man younger than 30 in good health. Some clones in this sample may be carry-over from other donors' samples.

The DNA of the CDR3 is TGTGCCAGCAGATACGAGGGTTTATACGAGCAGTACTTC. Protein: CASRYEGLYEQYF. The chain joins TRBV28 to TRBJ2-7; D perhaps matches TRBD2 (5 bases). The length of the CDR3 is 13 residues. Between the trimmed V and J ends, which lost 6 bases and 4 bases, there was a span of 13 bases. Germline V lookup: CDR1 MDHEN, CDR2 SYDVKM.

Of note for this clone: This sample also contains other DNA sequences that code for the same CDR3. The V gene is TRBV19, the J gene TRBJ2-2; D is unresolved. Germline lookup yields CDR1 LNHDA and CDR2 SQIVND (reference sequence). The CDR3 consists of 12 residues. Trimming took off 5 bases at V and 4 bases at J, with 5 bases between the two ends. CDR3 loop: CASSVVTGELFF. The CDR3 nucleotides are TGTGCCAGTAGTGTTGTCACCGGGGAGCTGTTTTTT.

This clone has only a few counts. The chain recombines TRBV7-9 with TRBJ1-1, with D possibly TRBD1 on 6 matching bases. The CDR3 has 14 amino acids. Germline lookup yields CDR1 SEHNR and CDR2 FQNEAQ (reference sequence). Trimming removed 5 bases at V and 11 bases at J, with 21 bases between. CDR3 bases: TGTGCCAGCAGCGAACCCGGGACACCGTACGATGCTTTCTTT. Protein product: CASSEPGTPYDAFF.

The chain links TRBV27 to TRBJ2-7, with D hard to call. CDR1 is MNHEY, CDR2 SMNVEV, per germline (reference sequence). Deletions cut 5 bases from V and 2 bases from J, with 10 bases between. CDR3 length: 13 residues. The CDR3 DNA is TGTGCCAGCAGTCCAAGCGATCCCTACGAGCAGTACTTC. Translation gives CASSPSDPYEQYF.

The rearrangement links TRBV27 to TRBJ2-7; D not resolved. The CDR3 is made up of 15 amino acids. Trimming took 2 bases from V and 0 from J, leaving 11 bases between them. Per germline, CDR1 MNHEY and CDR2 SMNVEV (reference sequence). This chain's CDR3 is CASSLIAELSYEQYF. The CDR3 nucleotides are TGTGCCAGCAGTTTAATCGCTGAACTCTCCTACGAGCAGTACTTC.

The chain combines TRBV19 with TRBJ1-4; D uncertain. V lost 3 bases to trimming and J lost 6 bases, with 11 bases between them. The CDR3 consists of 14 residues. The V gene's germline CDR1 is LNHDA and CDR2 SQIVND (reference sequence). CDR3 sequence (DNA): TGTGCCAGTAGTATGGATGGCGGGGATGAAAAACTGTTTTTT. Its translation: CASSMDGGDEKLFF.

The J gene is TRBJ1-1, the V gene TRBV21-1; whether TRBD1, the table's D call, matches the DNA was not checked. TRBV21-1 is termed a pseudogene. The CDR3 consists of 19 residues. CDR3 DNA: TGTGCCAGCAGCAAAGTAGGCAGGGTTAAAAGGCGCGGTAACACTGAAGCTTTCTTT. Protein sequence: CASSKVGRVKRRGNTEAFF.

J is TRBJ2-1 and V is TRBV7-9, with TRBD2 matching 9 bases. CDR1 is SEHNR, CDR2 FQNEAQ, per germline (reference sequence). This CDR3 is 17 amino acids long. Germline trimming cut 4 bases from V and 8 bases from J; bases unmatched to any gene: 15. This CDR3 reads CASSWRGAGGHGDEQFF. The CDR3 DNA sequence: TGTGCCAGCAGCTGGCGGGGAGCGGGAGGTCATGGCGATGAGCAGTTCTTC.

To note about this clone: In the same sample, other DNA sequences code for this CDR3. The chain couples TRBV9 to TRBJ2-2; D not resolved. The germline V gene encodes CDR1 SGDLS and CDR2 YYNGEE. The CDR3 length is 13 residues. Trimming cost V 0 bases and J 8 bases, with 8 bases left between them. Here the CDR3 reads CASSVGAGGELFF. CDR3 in DNA: TGTGCCAGCAGCGTAGGAGCCGGGGGGGAGCTGTTTTTT.

V and J are TRBV29-1 and TRBJ1-2; 7 bases agree with TRBD1. The ends lost 5 bases at V and 7 bases at J; junction bases unmatched: 7. Looked up from germline, CDR1 is SQVTM and CDR2 is ANQGSEA. The CDR3 contains 12 residues. DNA for the CDR3: TGCAGCGTTCAACAGGGGAGGGGTGGCTACACCTTC. It specifies CSVQQGRGGYTF.

Concerning this clone: Other DNA sequences in this sample translate to the same CDR3. This chain joins TRBV2 and TRBJ2-3; D is unclear. Germline values: CDR1 SNHLY, CDR2 FYNNEI. CDR3 size: 15 residues. V lost 3 bases to trimming and J lost 0 bases, with 10 bases between them. The CDR3 is CASSEGTASTDTQYF. In nucleotides, the CDR3 is TGTGCCAGCAGTGAGGGTACAGCGAGCACAGATACGCAGTATTTT.

This chain connects TRBV27 to TRBJ2-7; D is ambiguous. The CDR3 consists of 15 residues. Trimming shortened V by 0 bases and J by 0 bases, and 9 bases separated the two germline ends. Germline CDR1 MNHEY, CDR2 SMNVEV (reference sequence). The DNA of the CDR3 is TGTGCCAGCAGTTTATCTTATCTGAGCTCCTACGAGCAGTACTTC. Its translation: CASSLSYLSSYEQYF.

As concerns this clone: This specimen includes other DNA sequences encoding the same CDR3. This chain connects TRBV7-9 to TRBJ2-1, with D uncertain. Germline V gives CDR1 SEHNR, CDR2 FQNEAQ (reference sequence). The V and J ends lost 5 bases and 6 bases respectively, with 11 bases between them. This CDR3 is 13 amino acids long. Written as DNA, the CDR3 is TGTGCCAGCAGCGGTAGAGAAGGCAATGAGCAGTTCTTC. This gives the protein CASSGREGNEQFF.

This chain joins TRBV4-1 and TRBJ2-1; no clear D. The V end was cut by 4 bases, the J end by 2 bases, with 15 bases between. The CDR3 covers 16 residues. Germline loops: CDR1 MGHRA, CDR2 YSYEKL. CDR3 region: CASSPTRRPAYNEQFF. In DNA, the CDR3 is TGCGCCAGCAGCCCCACCCGTAGGCCCGCCTACAATGAGCAGTTCTTC.

The rearrangement links TRBV2 to TRBJ2-2; D possibly corresponds to TRBD1 (5 bases). V was clipped by 8 bases and J by 7 bases, with 11 bases between them. Germline assignment: CDR1 SNHLY and CDR2 FYNNEI. The CDR3 runs 12 residues. DNA for the CDR3: TGTGCCAGCCTAACAGGTGGCGGGGAGCTGTTTTTT. As protein: CASLTGGGELFF.

The chain joins TRBV9 to TRBJ1-3; D ambiguous. Deletions cut 3 bases from V and 4 bases from J, with 14 bases between. Germline assignment: CDR1 SGDLS and CDR2 YYNGEE. The CDR3 has 15 residues. CDR3: CASSADWWEGNTIYF. The CDR3 nucleotides read TGTGCCAGCAGCGCGGACTGGTGGGAGGGAAACACCATATATTTT. Filled out from reference TRBV9 and TRBJ1-3, the complete variable domain reads DSGVTQTPKHLITATGQRVTLRCSPRSGDLSVYWYQQSLDQGLQFLIQYYNGEERAKGNILERFSAQQFPDLHSELNLSSLELGDSALYFCASSADWWEGNTIYFGEGSWLTVV.

The V and J genes are TRBV7-8 and TRBJ1-2; no clear D. Looked up from germline, CDR1 is SGHVS and CDR2 is FQNEAQ. The germline V and J ends were trimmed by 1 base and 0 bases, with 6 bases remaining between them. The CDR3 runs to 14 residues. CDR3 DNA sequence: TGTGCCAGCAGCTTAGTGACGACTAACTATGGCTACACCTTC. This encodes CASSLVTTNYGYTF.

The chain links TRBV6-7 to TRBJ2-5, with 7 bases fitting TRBD2. TRBV6-7 is an ORF for which the function is uncertain. After removal of 0 bases from V and 4 bases from J, the junction contained 5 bases not matched to a gene. The CDR3 has 15 amino acids. CDR3 nucleotides: TGTGCCAGCAGTTACTCCGGGGGAGGGAGAGAGACCCAGTACTTC. Residues: CASSYSGGGRETQYF.

The gene calls are TRBV7-9 and TRBJ2-2; the D gene is possibly TRBD1 (5 bases). Trimming left V 4 bases short and J 1 base short, with 10 bases between. The length of the CDR3 is 15 residues. Germline V gives CDR1 SEHNR, CDR2 FQNEAQ (reference sequence). The CDR3 spells CASSSDRLNTGELFF. The CDR3 nucleotides are TGTGCCAGCAGCTCAGACAGACTGAACACCGGGGAGCTGTTTTTT.

This chain links TRBV7-3 with TRBJ1-3; the match to TRBD1 covers 7 bases. Germline CDR1 reads SGHTA; CDR2 reads FQGTGA. CDR3 size: 15 residues. Trimming took 0 bases from V and 2 from J; bases not matched to a gene: 1. The CDR3 bases are TGTGCCAGCAGCTTAACAGGGGGCACTGGAAACACCATATATTTT. Its protein product is CASSLTGGTGNTIYF.

V is TRBV6-5 and J is TRBJ2-7, with D perhaps being TRBD1 or TRBD2 (5 bases each). CDR1 and CDR2 from the germline V gene are MNHEY and SVGAGI. The CDR3 is 14 amino acids. Trimming cost V 0 bases and J 7 bases, with 13 bases left between them. The CDR3 loop is CASSYSGPLREQYF. The CDR3 nucleotides are TGTGCCAGCAGTTACTCGGGACCCCTGCGGGAGCAGTACTTC.

The chain is built from TRBV30 and TRBJ2-7; 10 bases are shared with TRBD2. There are 14 residues in the CDR3. Germline V gene lookup returns CDR1 GTSNPN and CDR2 SVGIG (reference sequence). V was pared by 4 bases and J by 0 bases, with 3 bases of the junction left unmatched. Written as DNA, the CDR3 is TGTGCCTGGACTAGCGGGAGAGGCTCCTACGAGCAGTACTTC. This sequence encodes CAWTSGRGSYEQYF.

V is TRBV7-8 and J is TRBJ1-2; D call uncertain. Per the germline V gene, CDR1 is SGHVS and CDR2 is FQNEAQ. The V gene lost 3 bases and the J gene lost 7 bases, with 12 bases spanning the gap. The CDR3 length is 13 residues. The CDR3 nucleotides are TGTGCCAGCAGCTTCCAGTTAGGGTCTGGCTACACCTTC. As protein: CASSFQLGSGYTF.

This chain uses TRBV6-5 with TRBJ2-5; D ambiguous. This CDR3 has 14 amino acids. V was cut by 7 bases and J by 5 bases, with 17 bases left in between. The germline V gene encodes CDR1 MNHEY and CDR2 SVGAGI. Here the CDR3 DNA reads TGTGCCAGCACCCCGCCTGGAAGGGTCGAGACCCAGTACTTC. Translated, it gives CASTPPGRVETQYF.

V usage is TRBV9 and J usage is TRBJ1-1; TRBD1 matches 8 bases. This CDR3 has 15 amino acids. Per germline, CDR1 SGDLS and CDR2 YYNGEE. With V trimmed by 3 bases and J by 1 base, 5 bases remained unmatched. The CDR3 spells CASSARTGRNTEAFF. In DNA form, the CDR3 reads TGTGCCAGCAGCGCCCGGACAGGGAGGAACACTGAAGCTTTCTTT.

The rearrangement joins TRBV29-1 to TRBJ2-7; the D gene is possibly TRBD2 (6 bases). CDR3 size: 12 residues. The germline V gene encodes CDR1 SQVTM and CDR2 ANQGSEA. The CDR3 is CSIWDFDYEQYF. The CDR3, as DNA: TGCAGTATTTGGGACTTCGACTACGAGCAGTACTTC.

The V call is TRBV28, the J call TRBJ1-4, with D perhaps matching TRBD1 (6 bases). The CDR3 consists of 17 residues. Trimming removed 3 bases at V and 6 bases at J, with 20 bases between. Germline assignment: CDR1 MDHEN and CDR2 SYDVKM. Here the CDR3 DNA reads TGTGCCAGCAGTTTGTCCGGGCAGGGGAGGGGAGATGAAAAACTGTTTTTT. Its protein is CASSLSGQGRGDEKLFF.

The rearrangement joins TRBV27 to TRBJ1-1; maybe TRBD1 (6 bases). V lost 8 bases to trimming and J lost 2 bases, with 15 bases between them. The CDR3 runs 14 residues. CDR1 and CDR2 from the germline V gene are MNHEY and SMNVEV (reference sequence). The CDR3 DNA is TGTGCCAGCGGCAGCCGGGACACAAACACTGAAGCTTTCTTT. It translates to CASGSRDTNTEAFF.

The chain links TRBV7-8 to TRBJ2-7; D uncertain. The CDR3 is 15 amino acids. V lost 4 bases and J 1 base, leaving 14 bases between the germline ends. Germline CDR1 is SGHVS and CDR2 is FQNEAQ. The CDR3 sequence: CASSSNGVSSYEQYF. CDR3 sequence (DNA): TGTGCCAGCAGCTCGAATGGAGTATCGTCCTACGAGCAGTACTTC.